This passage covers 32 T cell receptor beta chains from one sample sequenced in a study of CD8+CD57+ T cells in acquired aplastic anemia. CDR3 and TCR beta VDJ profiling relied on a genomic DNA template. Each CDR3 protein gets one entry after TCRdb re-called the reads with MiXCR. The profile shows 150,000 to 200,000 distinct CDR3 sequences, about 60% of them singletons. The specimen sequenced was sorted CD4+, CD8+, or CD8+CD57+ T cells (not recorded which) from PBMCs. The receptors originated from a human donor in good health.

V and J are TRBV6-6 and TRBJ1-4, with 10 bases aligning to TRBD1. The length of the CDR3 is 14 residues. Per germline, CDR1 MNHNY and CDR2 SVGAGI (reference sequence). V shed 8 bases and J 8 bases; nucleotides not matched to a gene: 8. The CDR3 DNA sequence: TGTGCCAGCGCACAGACAGGGGGCGGCGAAAAACTGTTTTTT. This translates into CASAQTGGGEKLFF.

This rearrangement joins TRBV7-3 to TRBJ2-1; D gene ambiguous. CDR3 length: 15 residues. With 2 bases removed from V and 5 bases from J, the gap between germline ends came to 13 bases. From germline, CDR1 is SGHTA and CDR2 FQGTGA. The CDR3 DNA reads TGTGCCAGCAGCTTAGTCCTCTCGGCTAACAATGAGCAGTTCTTC. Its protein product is CASSLVLSANNEQFF.

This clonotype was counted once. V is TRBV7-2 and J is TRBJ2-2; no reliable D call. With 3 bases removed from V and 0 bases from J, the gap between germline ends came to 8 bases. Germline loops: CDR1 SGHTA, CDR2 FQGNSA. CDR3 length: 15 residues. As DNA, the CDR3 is TGTGCCAGCAGCTTCCGACAATCGAACACCGGGGAGCTGTTTTTT. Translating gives CASSFRQSNTGELFF.

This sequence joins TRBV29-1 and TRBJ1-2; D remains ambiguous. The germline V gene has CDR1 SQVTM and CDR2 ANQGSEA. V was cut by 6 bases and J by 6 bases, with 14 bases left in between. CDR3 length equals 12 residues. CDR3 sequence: CSVPERGNGYTF. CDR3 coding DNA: TGCAGCGTCCCCGAGCGGGGTAATGGCTACACCTTC.

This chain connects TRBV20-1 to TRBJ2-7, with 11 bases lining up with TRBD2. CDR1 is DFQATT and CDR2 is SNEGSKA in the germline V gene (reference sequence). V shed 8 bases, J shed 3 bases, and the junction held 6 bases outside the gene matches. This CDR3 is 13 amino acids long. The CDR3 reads CSSGLAGGYEQYF. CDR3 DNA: TGCAGTAGTGGACTAGCGGGTGGCTACGAGCAGTACTTC.

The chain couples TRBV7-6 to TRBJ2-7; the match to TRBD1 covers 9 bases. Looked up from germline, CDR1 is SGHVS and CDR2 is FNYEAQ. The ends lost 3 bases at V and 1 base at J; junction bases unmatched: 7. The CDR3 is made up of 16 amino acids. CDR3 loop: CASSFRSGQGSYEQYF. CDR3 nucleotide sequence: TGTGCCAGCAGCTTTAGGTCCGGACAGGGGTCCTACGAGCAGTACTTC.

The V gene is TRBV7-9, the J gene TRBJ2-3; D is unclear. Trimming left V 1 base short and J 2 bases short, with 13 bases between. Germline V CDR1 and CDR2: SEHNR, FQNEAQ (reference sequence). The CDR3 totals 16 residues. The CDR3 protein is CASSLVAPSSTDTQYF. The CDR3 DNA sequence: TGTGCCAGCAGCTTAGTCGCTCCCTCCTCCACAGATACGCAGTATTTT.

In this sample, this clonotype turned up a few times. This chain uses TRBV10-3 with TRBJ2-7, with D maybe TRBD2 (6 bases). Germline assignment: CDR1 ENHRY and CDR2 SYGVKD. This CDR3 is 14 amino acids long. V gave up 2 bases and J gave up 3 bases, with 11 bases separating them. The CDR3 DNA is TGTGCCATCAGTGAGGGAGGGACCGACTACGAGCAGTACTTC. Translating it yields CAISEGGTDYEQYF.

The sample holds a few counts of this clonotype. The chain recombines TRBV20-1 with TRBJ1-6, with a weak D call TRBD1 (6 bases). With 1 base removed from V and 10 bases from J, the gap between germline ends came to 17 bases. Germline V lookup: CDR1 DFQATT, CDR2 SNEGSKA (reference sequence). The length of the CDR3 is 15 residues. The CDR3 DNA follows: TGCAGTGCTAGAGGGACGCGGGGGGGCGGATCACCCCTCCACTTT. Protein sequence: CSARGTRGGGSPLHF.

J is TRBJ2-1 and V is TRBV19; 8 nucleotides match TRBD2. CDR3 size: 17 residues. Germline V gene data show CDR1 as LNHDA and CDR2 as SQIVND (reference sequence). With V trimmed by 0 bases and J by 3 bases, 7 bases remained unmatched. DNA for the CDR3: TGTGCCAGTAGTATAGATCCCCCGGGACTAGGCTACAATGAGCAGTTCTTC. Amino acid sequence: CASSIDPPGLGYNEQFF.

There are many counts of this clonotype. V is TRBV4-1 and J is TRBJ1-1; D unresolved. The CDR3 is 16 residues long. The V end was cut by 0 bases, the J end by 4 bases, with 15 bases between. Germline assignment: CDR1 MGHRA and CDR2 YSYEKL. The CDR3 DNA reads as TGCGCCAGCAGCCAAGAAATTTATGGACGGGTCACTGAAGCTTTCTTT. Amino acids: CASSQEIYGRVTEAFF.

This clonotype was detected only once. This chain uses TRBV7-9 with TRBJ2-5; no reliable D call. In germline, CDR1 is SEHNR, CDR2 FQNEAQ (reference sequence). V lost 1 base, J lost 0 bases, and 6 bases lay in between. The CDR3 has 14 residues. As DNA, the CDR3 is TGTGCCAGCAGCTTAGAAACGTACCAAGAGACCCAGTACTTC. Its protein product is CASSLETYQETQYF. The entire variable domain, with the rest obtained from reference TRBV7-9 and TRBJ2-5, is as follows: DTGVSQNPRHKITKRGQNVTFRCDPISEHNRLYWYRQTLGQGPEFLTYFQNEAQLEKSRLLSDRFSAERPKGSFSTLEIQRTEQGDSAMYLCASSLETYQETQYFGPGTRLLVL.

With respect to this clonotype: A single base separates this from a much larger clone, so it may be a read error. The CDR3 sequence: CAIGESSQAQETQYF. The CDR3 DNA sequence: TGTGCCATCGGTGAGTCGAGTCAGGCCCAAGAGACCCAGTACTTC. The rearrangement joins TRBV10-3 to TRBJ2-5; D gene uncertain. From germline, CDR1 is ENHRY and CDR2 SYGVKD. The CDR3 has 15 amino acids.

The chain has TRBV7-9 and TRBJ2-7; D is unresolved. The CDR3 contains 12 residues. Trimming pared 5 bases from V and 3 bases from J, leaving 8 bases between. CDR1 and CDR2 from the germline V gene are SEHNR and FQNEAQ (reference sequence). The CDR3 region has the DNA TGTGCCAGCAGCGGTCAGCACTACGAGCAGTACTTC. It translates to CASSGQHYEQYF. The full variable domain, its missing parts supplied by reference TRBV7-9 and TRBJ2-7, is DTGVSQNPRHKITKRGQNVTFRCDPISEHNRLYWYRQTLGQGPEFLTYFQNEAQLEKSRLLSDRFSAERPKGSFSTLEIQRTEQGDSAMYLCASSGQHYEQYFGPGTRLTVT.

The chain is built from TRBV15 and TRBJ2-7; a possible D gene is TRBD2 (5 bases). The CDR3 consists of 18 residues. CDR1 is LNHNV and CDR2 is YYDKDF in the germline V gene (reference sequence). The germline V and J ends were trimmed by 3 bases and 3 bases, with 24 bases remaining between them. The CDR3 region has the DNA TGTGCCACCAGCAGTTACGGCCTGGGGTCGATCGGGGACTACGAGCAGTACTTC. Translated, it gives CATSSYGLGSIGDYEQYF.

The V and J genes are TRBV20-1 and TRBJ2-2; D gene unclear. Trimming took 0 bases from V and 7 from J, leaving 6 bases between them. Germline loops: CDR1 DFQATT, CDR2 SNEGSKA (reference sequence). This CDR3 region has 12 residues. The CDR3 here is CSARDRHGELFF. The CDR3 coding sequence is TGCAGTGCTAGAGATAGGCACGGGGAGCTGTTTTTT.

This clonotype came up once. Here the CDR3 reads CSARGDSPANYGYTF. In nucleotides, the CDR3 is TGCAGTGCCAGGGGGGACAGCCCTGCTAACTATGGCTACACCTTC. The V call is TRBV20-1, the J call TRBJ1-2; 7 nucleotides agree with TRBD1. This CDR3 has 15 residues. The V gene end was trimmed by 6 bases and the J gene end by 0 bases; junction bases not matched to a gene: 10. The germline gives CDR1 DFQATT, CDR2 SNEGSKA (reference sequence).

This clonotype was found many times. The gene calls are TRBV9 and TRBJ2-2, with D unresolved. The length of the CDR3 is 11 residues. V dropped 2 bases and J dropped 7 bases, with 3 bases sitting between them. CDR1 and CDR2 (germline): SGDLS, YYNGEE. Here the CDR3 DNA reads TGTGCCAGCAGCGTCGGCGGGGAGCTGTTTTTT. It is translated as CASSVGGELFF. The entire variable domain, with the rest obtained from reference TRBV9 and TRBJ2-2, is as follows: DSGVTQTPKHLITATGQRVTLRCSPRSGDLSVYWYQQSLDQGLQFLIQYYNGEERAKGNILERFSAQQFPDLHSELNLSSLELGDSALYFCASSVGGELFFGEGSRLTVL.

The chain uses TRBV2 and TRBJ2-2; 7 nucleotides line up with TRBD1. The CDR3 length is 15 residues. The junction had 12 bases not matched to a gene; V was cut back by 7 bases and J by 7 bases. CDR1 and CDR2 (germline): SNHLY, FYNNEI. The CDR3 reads CASNPLTGLGGELFF. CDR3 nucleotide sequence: TGTGCCAGCAACCCTTTGACAGGGCTAGGCGGGGAGCTGTTTTTT.

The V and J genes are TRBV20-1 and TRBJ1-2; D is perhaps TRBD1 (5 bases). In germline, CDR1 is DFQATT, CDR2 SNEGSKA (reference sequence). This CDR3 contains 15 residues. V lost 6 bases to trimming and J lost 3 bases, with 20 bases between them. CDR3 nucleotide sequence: TGCAGTGCCGAGGGAGGGACGGCGTGGGACTATGGCTACACCTTC. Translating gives CSAEGGTAWDYGYTF.

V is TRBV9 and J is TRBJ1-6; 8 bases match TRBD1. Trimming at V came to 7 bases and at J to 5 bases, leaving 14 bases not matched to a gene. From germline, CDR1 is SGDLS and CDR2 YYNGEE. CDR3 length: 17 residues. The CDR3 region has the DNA TGTGCCAGCGGACAGGGCCACTGGGATGCCGATAATTCACCCCTCCACTTT. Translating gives CASGQGHWDADNSPLHF.

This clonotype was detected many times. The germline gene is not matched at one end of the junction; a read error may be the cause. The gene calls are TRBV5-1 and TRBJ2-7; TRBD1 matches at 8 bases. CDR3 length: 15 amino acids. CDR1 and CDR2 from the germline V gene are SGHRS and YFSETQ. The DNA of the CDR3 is TGTGCCAGCAGCTTGATGGGACAGGCTACCTACGAGCAGTACTTC. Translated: CASSLMGQATYEQYF.

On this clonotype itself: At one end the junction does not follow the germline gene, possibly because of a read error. CDR3 sequence reads: CASSHVGARTGNPPLHF. The CDR3 region has the DNA TGTGCCAGCAGCCATGTCGGGGCCCGAACCGGTAATCCACCCCTCCACTTT. This sequence joins TRBV9 and TRBJ1-6, with a possible D match to TRBD1 (5 bases). Looked up from germline, CDR1 is SGDLS and CDR2 is YYNGEE. This CDR3 is 17 amino acids long.

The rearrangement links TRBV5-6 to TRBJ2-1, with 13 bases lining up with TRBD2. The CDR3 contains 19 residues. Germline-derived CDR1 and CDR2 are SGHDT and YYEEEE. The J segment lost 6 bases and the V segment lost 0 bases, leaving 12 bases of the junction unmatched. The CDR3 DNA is TGTGCCAGCAGCTTGGACCCCGGGACTAGCGGGACCCTCGGCAATGAGCAGTTCTTC. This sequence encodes CASSLDPGTSGTLGNEQFF.

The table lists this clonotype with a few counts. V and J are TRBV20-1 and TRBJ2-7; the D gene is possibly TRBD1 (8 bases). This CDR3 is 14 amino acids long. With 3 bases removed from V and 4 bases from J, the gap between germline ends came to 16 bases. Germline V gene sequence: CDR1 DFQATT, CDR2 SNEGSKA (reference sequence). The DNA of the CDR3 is TGCAGTGCTAGCCCGGACAGGGAGGGTTACGAGCAGTACTTC. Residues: CSASPDREGYEQYF.

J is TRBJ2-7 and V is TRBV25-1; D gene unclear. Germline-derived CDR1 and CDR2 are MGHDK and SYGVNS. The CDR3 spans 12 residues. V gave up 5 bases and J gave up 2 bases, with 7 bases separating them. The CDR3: CASSHRTYEQYF. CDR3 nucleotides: TGTGCCAGCAGTCACCGAACCTACGAGCAGTACTTC.

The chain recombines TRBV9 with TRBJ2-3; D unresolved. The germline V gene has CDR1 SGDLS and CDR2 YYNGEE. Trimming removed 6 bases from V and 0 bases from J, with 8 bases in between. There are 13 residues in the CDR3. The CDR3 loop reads CASKGGSTDTQYF. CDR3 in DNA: TGTGCCAGCAAAGGCGGCAGCACAGATACGCAGTATTTT.

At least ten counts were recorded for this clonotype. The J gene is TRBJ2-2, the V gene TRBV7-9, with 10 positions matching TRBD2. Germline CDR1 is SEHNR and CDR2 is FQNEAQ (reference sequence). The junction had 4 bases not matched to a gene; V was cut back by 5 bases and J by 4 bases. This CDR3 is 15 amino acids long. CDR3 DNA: TGTGCCAGCAGCCCCGGGACTAGCGTCACCGGGGAGCTGTTTTTT. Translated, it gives CASSPGTSVTGELFF.

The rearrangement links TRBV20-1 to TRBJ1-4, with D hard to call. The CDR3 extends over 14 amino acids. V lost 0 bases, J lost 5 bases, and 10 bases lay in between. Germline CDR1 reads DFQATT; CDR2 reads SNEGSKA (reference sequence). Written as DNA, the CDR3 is TGCAGTGCTAGAGATCAAACAGTAAATGAAAAACTGTTTTTT. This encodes CSARDQTVNEKLFF.

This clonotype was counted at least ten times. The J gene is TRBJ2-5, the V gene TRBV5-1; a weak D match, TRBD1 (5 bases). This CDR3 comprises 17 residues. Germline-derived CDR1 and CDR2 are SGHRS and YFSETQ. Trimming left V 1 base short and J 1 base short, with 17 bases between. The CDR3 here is CASSLTGVRSLQETQYF. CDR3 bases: TGCGCCAGCAGCTTGACAGGAGTGCGGTCCCTCCAAGAGACCCAGTACTTC.

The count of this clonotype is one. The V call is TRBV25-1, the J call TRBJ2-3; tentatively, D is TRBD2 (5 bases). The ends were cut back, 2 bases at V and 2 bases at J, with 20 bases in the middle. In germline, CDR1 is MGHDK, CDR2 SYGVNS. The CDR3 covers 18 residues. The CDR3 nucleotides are TGTGCCAGCAGTGAAGAGAATTTAATGAGGGTTACCACAGATACGCAGTATTTT. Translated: CASSEENLMRVTTDTQYF.

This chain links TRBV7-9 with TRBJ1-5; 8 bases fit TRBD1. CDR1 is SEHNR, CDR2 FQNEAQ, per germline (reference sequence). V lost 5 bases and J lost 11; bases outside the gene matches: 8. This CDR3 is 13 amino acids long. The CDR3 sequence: CASSPPGGETQHF. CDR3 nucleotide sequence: TGTGCCAGCAGCCCCCCAGGGGGCGAGACCCAGCATTTT.